One and the same sample provided the 26 T cell receptor beta chains below, sequenced in a study of regulatory T cells in long-lasting Graves disease. The sample's time point: newly diagnosed GD, antithyroid drugs for less than 3 months. From PBMCs, RNA was extracted and then used to make the TCR library. Library construction for TCR beta used iRepertoire HTBI primers and Arm-PCR of CDR3 regions. TCRdb re-called the multiplex PCR reads through MiXCR, storing one row per CDR3 protein. The sample comprises hundreds of thousands of distinct CDR3 sequences, approximately 13% of which are singletons, and roughly 9.7% rests with the top ten. The data also belong to a second study, concerning T cells in Graves' hyperthyroidism and ophthalmopathy.

Specimen: peripheral blood mononuclear cells (PBMCs), collected at new diagnosis, from a patient treated with antithyroid drugs. The receptor source for this set is a man aged 25 to 40 with Graves disease.

At least ten counts were recorded for this clonotype. The CDR3 here is CRGRRGGADTEAFF. CDR3 sequence (DNA): TGCAGGGGAAGGAGGGGGGGCGCAGACACTGAAGCTTTCTTT. The chain links TRBV20-1 to TRBJ1-1, with D perhaps matching TRBD1 (6 bases). CDR3 size: 14 residues. Germline V gives CDR1 DFQATT, CDR2 SNEGSKA (reference sequence).

This clonotype was seen a few times. This CDR3 fails to terminate in the conserved phenylalanine or tryptophan, so it likely reflects a read error. The J gene is TRBJ2-5, the V gene TRBV6-1; no firm D call. CDR1 is MNHNS and CDR2 is SASEGT in the germline V gene. The germline V and J ends were trimmed by 2 bases and 5 bases, with 15 bases remaining between them. CDR3 length: 15 amino acids. CDR3 nucleotides: TGTGCCAGCAGTGAACGTCCTAGGGTCGAGGAGACCCAGTACTCC. This encodes CASSERPRVEETQYS.

This clonotype was counted many times. The V and J genes are TRBV3-1 and TRBJ2-3, with D unclear. Per germline, CDR1 LGHDT and CDR2 YNNKEL (reference sequence). This CDR3 is 14 amino acids long. V lost 1 base, J lost 10 bases, and 15 bases lay in between. CDR3 in amino acids: CASSQGEGLIAQYF. CDR3 sequence (DNA): TGTGCCAGCAGCCAAGGCGAAGGCTTAATTGCGCAGTATTTT.

The chain is built from TRBV30 and TRBJ2-3, with TRBD1 matching 10 bases. CDR3 size: 13 residues. Trimming took 5 bases from V and 4 from J; bases not matched to a gene: 3. CDR1 is GTSNPN and CDR2 is SVGIG in the germline V gene (reference sequence). The CDR3 DNA follows: TGTGCCTGGGGGACAGGGGACTCAGATACGCAGTATTTT. Translating it yields CAWGTGDSDTQYF.

A note on this clonotype: A much larger clone lies one base from this, so it may be a read error. J is TRBJ1-4 and V is TRBV11-2; a weak D match, TRBD1 (5 bases). This CDR3 spans 15 amino acids. The germline V gene has CDR1 SGHAT and CDR2 FQNNGV. DNA of the CDR3: TGTGCCAGCAGCTTCAGGACGGAGGGGAATGAAGAACTGTTTTTT. It codes for CASSFRTEGNEELFF.

The V and J genes are TRBV28 and TRBJ2-3, with D possibly being TRBD1 (6 bases). The ends were cut back, 4 bases at V and 4 bases at J, with 12 bases in the middle. Germline V lookup: CDR1 MDHEN, CDR2 SYDVKM. The CDR3 is 14 amino acids. DNA for the CDR3: TGTGCCAGCAGTTCGGACAGCGGCTCAGATACGCAGTATTTT. Protein: CASSSDSGSDTQYF. Combining the CDR3 with reference TRBV28 and TRBJ2-3 gives the whole variable domain DVKVTQSSRYLVKRTGEKVFLECVQDMDHENMFWYRQDPGLGLRLIYFSYDVKMKEKGDIPEGYSVSREKKERFSLILESASTNQTSMYLCASSSDSGSDTQYFGPGTRLTVL.

The chain uses TRBV10-3 and TRBJ2-7; D could derive from TRBD1 or TRBD2 (5 bases each). Germline V gene lookup returns CDR1 ENHRY and CDR2 SYGVKD. The V gene lost 9 bases and the J gene lost 7 bases, with 13 bases spanning the gap. The CDR3 runs to 11 residues. The CDR3 protein is CAIASWGEQYF. The CDR3 DNA follows: TGTGCCATAGCCTCGTGGGGGGAGCAGTACTTC.

This clonotype came up a few times. The germline gene is not matched at one end of the junction; a read error may be the cause. The V and J genes are TRBV27 and TRBJ2-7; unclear D gene. Germline V CDR1 and CDR2: MNHEY, SMNVEV (reference sequence). The CDR3 covers 14 residues. The chain's CDR3 is CAGSFISARFEQYF. In DNA, the CDR3 is TGTGCCGGCAGTTTCATATCTGCCAGGTTCGAGCAGTACTTC.

This clonotype has a count of ten or more. The CDR3 DNA reads as TGTGCCAGTAGTAGAGGGACAGGCTATCAGCCCCAGCATTTT. This translates into CASSRGTGYQPQHF. The chain links TRBV19 to TRBJ1-5; 8 nucleotides agree with TRBD1. V lost 4 bases, J lost 5 bases, and 4 bases stayed unmatched. This CDR3 region has 14 residues. Germline V gene data show CDR1 as LNHDA and CDR2 as SQIVND (reference sequence).

This clonotype was counted at least ten times. At one of its ends the junction is not consistent with the germline gene, which may arise from a read error. The chain uses TRBV5-1 and TRBJ2-7, with 8 bases matching TRBD2. Germline V gives CDR1 SGHRS, CDR2 YFSETQ. The CDR3 covers 15 residues. CDR3 nucleotides: TGTGCCAGCAGCTTGGGGTTAGCGGGGCCCTACGAGCAGTACTTC. Translated: CASSLGLAGPYEQYF.

Only a few counts were recorded for this clonotype. The chain is built from TRBV25-1 and TRBJ1-6, with D perhaps TRBD1 (5 bases). V was trimmed by 7 bases and J by 5 bases, leaving 12 bases between them. Germline V gene data show CDR1 as MGHDK and CDR2 as SYGVNS. CDR3 size: 14 residues. The CDR3 bases are TGTGCCAGCACTAAGACAGCTAATAATTCACCCCTCCACTTT. This sequence encodes CASTKTANNSPLHF.

Ten or more counts support this clonotype. The chain carries TRBV24-1 and TRBJ2-3; 14 positions match TRBD2. Germline assignment: CDR1 KGHDR and CDR2 SFDVKD. This CDR3 region has 19 residues. With V trimmed by 0 bases and J by 5 bases, 9 bases remained unmatched. The CDR3 DNA follows: TGTGCCACCAGTGATTTGCAGGGGACTAGCGGGAGTTCGGGAGATACGCAGTATTTT. Its protein product is CATSDLQGTSGSSGDTQYF.

The V gene is TRBV29-1, the J gene TRBJ2-2; TRBD2 is a possible D gene (5 bases). The CDR3 runs 15 residues. V shed 7 bases and J shed 6 bases, with 21 bases lying between them. CDR1 is SQVTM, CDR2 ANQGSEA, per germline. The CDR3 DNA is TGCAGCGGAACCAGCCGTGCGGGTTCCGCCGGGGAGCTGTTTTTT. Protein product: CSGTSRAGSAGELFF.

This clonotype was detected many times. CDR3: CASGLNRLAANIQYF. The CDR3 DNA reads as TGTGCCAGCGGCCTTAACCGCCTAGCGGCAAACATTCAGTACTTC. The rearrangement links TRBV6-2 or TRBV6-3 to TRBJ2-4, with 7 bases identical to TRBD2. V dropped 8 bases and J dropped 6; count of bases not matched to a gene: 13. The CDR3 has 15 amino acids. CDR1 is MNHEY and CDR2 is SVGEGT in the germline V gene.

This clonotype was seen ten or more times. The chain is built from TRBV7-9 and TRBJ2-1, with 8 bases aligning to TRBD1. Trimming removed 7 bases from V and 3 bases from J; junction bases left unmatched: 11. Germline V CDR1 and CDR2: SEHNR, FQNEAQ (reference sequence). The CDR3 contains 16 residues. The CDR3 DNA sequence: TGTGCCAGCACCTCTGTTCACAGGGGGGACTACAATGAGCAGTTCTTC. It encodes CASTSVHRGDYNEQFF.

The V and J genes are TRBV27 and TRBJ2-2; no clear D gene. Germline V gives CDR1 MNHEY, CDR2 SMNVEV (reference sequence). CDR3 size: 16 residues. The V end was cut by 2 bases, the J end by 1 base, with 11 bases between. CDR3: CASSLVWGLNTGELFF. The CDR3 DNA reads TGTGCCAGCAGTTTAGTTTGGGGTTTGAACACCGGGGAGCTGTTTTTT.

This clonotype was observed at least ten times. The chain combines TRBV12-3 or TRBV12-4 with TRBJ2-1; D may be TRBD1 or TRBD2 (5 bases each). Trimming left V 7 bases short and J 0 bases short, with 10 bases between. The CDR3 is 14 amino acids. Written as DNA, the CDR3 is TGTGCCAGCATAAGTGGGACCTCCTACAATGAGCAGTTCTTC. It yields the protein CASISGTSYNEQFF.

This chain joins TRBV25-1 and TRBJ1-3; 7 positions match TRBD1. The germline V gene encodes CDR1 MGHDK and CDR2 SYGVNS. This CDR3 spans 14 amino acids. The V gene end was trimmed by 3 bases and the J gene end by 4 bases; junction bases not matched to a gene: 3. CDR3 residues: CASSDDRVGNTIYF. CDR3 in DNA: TGTGCCAGCAGTGACGACAGGGTCGGAAACACCATATATTTT. Complete variable domain (other parts from reference TRBV25-1 and TRBJ1-3): EADIYQTPRYLVIGTGKKITLECSQTMGHDKMYWYQQDPGMELHLIHYSYGVNSTEKGDLSSESTVSRIRTEHFPLTLESARPSHTSQYLCASSDDRVGNTIYFGEGSWLTVV.

Many counts were recorded for this clonotype. This chain uses TRBV11-2 with TRBJ2-7; D remains ambiguous. The CDR3 runs 13 residues. CDR1 and CDR2 (germline): SGHAT, FQNNGV. Trimming shortened V by 4 bases and J by 0 bases, and 7 bases separated the two germline ends. The CDR3: CASSSDGSYEQYF. CDR3 sequence (DNA): TGTGCCAGCAGCTCCGACGGCTCCTACGAGCAGTACTTC.

This clonotype was found many times. Written as DNA, the CDR3 is TGTGCCAGCGCAAGGGGTCTCAGCAATCAGCCCCAGCATTTT. Encoded protein: CASARGLSNQPQHF. The chain combines TRBV9 with TRBJ1-5; possibly TRBD1 for D (5 bases). Germline V lookup: CDR1 SGDLS, CDR2 YYNGEE. The CDR3 has 14 amino acids. The V end was cut by 7 bases, the J end by 1 base, with 12 bases between.

Ten or more counts support this clonotype. V usage is TRBV27 and J usage is TRBJ2-1; 9 bases map to TRBD1. This CDR3 is 18 amino acids long. V shed 7 bases, J shed 3 bases, and the junction held 16 bases outside the gene matches. Per germline, CDR1 MNHEY and CDR2 SMNVEV (reference sequence). CDR3 nucleotides: TGTGCCAGCATTCCGGGACAGGGAGTAGTTCATAACTACAATGAGCAGTTCTTC. It translates to CASIPGQGVVHNYNEQFF.

This clonotype showed up just a few times. V and J are TRBV5-1 and TRBJ2-3; tentatively, D is TRBD2 (6 bases). Between the trimmed V and J ends, which lost 2 bases and 2 bases, there was a span of 12 bases. The CDR3 loop spans 15 amino acids. Germline V gives CDR1 SGHRS, CDR2 YFSETQ. CDR3 bases: TGCGCCAGCAGCTTCACGGGGGAGGTCACAGATACGCAGTATTTT. Translating it yields CASSFTGEVTDTQYF.

This clonotype showed up just a few times. V usage is TRBV6-6 and J usage is TRBJ1-4; 9 positions match TRBD1. The trim removed 0 bases at V and 8 bases at J, leaving 4 bases unmatched. CDR3 length equals 15 residues. Germline CDR1 reads MNHNY; CDR2 reads SVGAGI (reference sequence). CDR3 in DNA: TGTGCCAGCAGTTACTCGGGACAGGGCCGAGAAAAACTGTTTTTT. It translates to CASSYSGQGREKLFF.

This clonotype was observed a few times. The chain recombines TRBV19 with TRBJ2-7; no firm D call. This CDR3 is built from 14 residues. V lost 5 bases, J lost 7 bases, and 18 bases lay in between. Germline loops: CDR1 LNHDA, CDR2 SQIVND (reference sequence). The CDR3 coding sequence is TGTGCCAGTAGTCCCACCCGGACCGTGAGGGAGCAGTACTTC. Amino acid sequence: CASSPTRTVREQYF. Variable domain in full (rest from reference TRBV19 and TRBJ2-7): DGGITQSPKYLFRKEGQNVTLSCEQNLNHDAMYWYRQDPGQGLRLIYYSQIVNDFQKGDIAEGYSVSREKKESFPLTVTSAQKNPTAFYLCASSPTRTVREQYFGPGTRLTVT.

J is TRBJ2-7 and V is TRBV29-1, with TRBD2 matching over 13 bases. J gave up 4 bases and V 4 bases, and 4 bases lay outside the gene matches. The CDR3 consists of 14 residues. CDR1 is SQVTM and CDR2 is ANQGSEA in the germline V gene. The CDR3 loop is CSVAGLAGTYEQYF. CDR3 DNA: TGCAGCGTTGCGGGACTAGCGGGGACGTACGAGCAGTACTTC.

This clonotype was observed many times. The V gene is TRBV28, the J gene TRBJ1-4; D is unresolved. CDR3 size: 14 residues. Per germline, CDR1 MDHEN and CDR2 SYDVKM. V gave up 8 bases and J gave up 0 bases, with 10 bases separating them. CDR3 protein: CASGLGATNEKLFF. In DNA, the CDR3 is TGTGCCAGCGGATTAGGTGCAACTAATGAAAAACTGTTTTTT.